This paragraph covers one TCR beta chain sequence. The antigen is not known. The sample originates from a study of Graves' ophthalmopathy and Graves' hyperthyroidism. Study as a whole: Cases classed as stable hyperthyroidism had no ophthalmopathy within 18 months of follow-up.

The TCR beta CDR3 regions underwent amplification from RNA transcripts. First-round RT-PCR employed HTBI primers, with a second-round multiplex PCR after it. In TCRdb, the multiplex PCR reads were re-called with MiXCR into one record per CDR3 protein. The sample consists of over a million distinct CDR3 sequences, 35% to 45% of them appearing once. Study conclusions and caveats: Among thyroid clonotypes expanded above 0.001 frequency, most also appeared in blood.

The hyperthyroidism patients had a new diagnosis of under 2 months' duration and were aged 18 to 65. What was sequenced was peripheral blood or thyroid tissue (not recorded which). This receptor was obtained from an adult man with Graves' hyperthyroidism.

The CDR3: CASSQGTSTETQYF. The CDR3 DNA is TGCGCCAGCAGCCAAGGCACTAGCACAGAGACCCAGTACTTC. The chain is built from TRBV4-1 and TRBJ2-5, with a weak D call TRBD2 (6 bases). Germline CDR1 reads MGHRA; CDR2 reads YSYEKL. V lost 1 base to trimming and J lost 4 bases, with 10 bases between them. This CDR3 comprises 14 residues.